The following is a TCR beta chain sequence with its context. Its antigen is still unknown. For the second PCR, which ran for about 7 to 11 cycles, a sample-barcoded 5' primer and a J-beta primer mix were used. Each cDNA molecule, via a template-switch adaptor with 12 random nucleotides, was tagged. MiXCR, run by TCRdb on the 5' RACE reads, gives a single entry per CDR3 protein. The top ten clones hold 20% to 25% of a sample with about 730,000 distinct CDR3 sequences, more than 40% of them seen once. This entry is derived from a study of blood T cells in healthy people across ages. Study conclusions and caveats: There was no known CMV status for donors, so expanded clonotype changes were possibly confounded.

Material: blood. This sequence originates from a woman in her fifties or sixties in good health.

CDR3 coding DNA: TGTGCCAGCAGTTTAGGAGGCGGGATCCAAGAGACCCAGTACTTC. It specifies CASSLGGGIQETQYF. The chain recombines TRBV12-3 or TRBV12-4 with TRBJ2-5, with D tentatively TRBD2 (6 bases). The CDR3 covers 15 residues. V lost 1 base, J lost 1 base, and 10 bases lay in between.